What follows describes a single TCR beta chain. This record comes from a study of blood T cell repertoires in COVID-19. Across the study: The analysed material was cDNA or gDNA that came from T cells, B-cell-depleted T cells, or PBMCs.

The protocol was immunoSEQ multiplex PCR, while the TCRdb copy is restricted to in-frame clones and leaves out a portion. In the table there are tens of thousands of clones, around 85% of which are singletons. Sequencing input: peripheral blood. The clonotype comes from a woman of 80 years or more with active or convalescent COVID-19.

The CDR3 region is CASSGTVGSTDTQYF. Written as DNA, the CDR3 is TGTGCCAGCAGCGGGACAGTCGGCAGCACAGATACGCAGTATTTT. The V and J genes are TRBV9 and TRBJ2-3; tentative D call: TRBD1 (6 bases). Germline loops: CDR1 SGDLS, CDR2 YYNGEE. The CDR3 length is 15 residues. V lost 3 bases and J lost 0, with 11 bases in between.